This section outlines one T cell receptor beta chain sequence together with its context. Its antigen is not identified. The source of the sample is a study of shared clonotypes between healthy human individuals. Genomic DNA belonging to each subset was distributed in equal measure over several immunoSEQ plates. This table comes from immunoSEQ multiplex PCR, and its TCRdb copy is limited to in-frame clones, with some not included. The sample includes 2 million to 3 million clones, 90% to 95% of them seen just once. The CDR3 totals 16 residues. Germline CDR1 KGHSH, CDR2 LQKENI. The V end was cut by 3 bases, the J end by 5 bases, with 17 bases between. Notes on the study in general: The study found roughly 5% of naive CD4 clonotypes shared across a few donors.

The source material was naive CD4+ T cells sorted from blood. Documented subset: CD45RA+ positively selected. This sequence was found in a man aged 18 to 35 in good health. This rearrangement joins TRBV18 to TRBJ2-1, with D possibly being TRBD2 (5 bases). As DNA, the CDR3 is TGTGCCAGCTCACCGACCGTGGCTAGCACAGACAATGAGCAGTTCTTC. Translated: CASSPTVASTDNEQFF.